The clone carrying this T cell receptor beta chain was detected ten times or more. Its matching antigen is unknown. The germline V gene has CDR1 SQVTM and CDR2 ANQGSEA. This CDR3 has 14 residues. Trimming removed 5 bases at V and 6 bases at J, with 17 bases between. The sample comes from a study of neurological immune-mediated disorders. The time point denotes: longitudinal time-point 1 (baseline). Among the participants, healthy controls were blood bank volunteers in Maryland, USA. Libraries used 2 million unsorted PBMCs kept frozen in RNAlater. Sequencing runs each yielded over 180 million TCR-beta sequences from 15-18 subjects. TCRdb reprocessed the 5' RACE reads with MiXCR, giving one entry per CDR3 protein. The sample shows approximately 46,000 distinct CDR3 sequences, 9% to 10% of them seen only once. Whole-study findings and limits: Private repertoires in all groups were suggested, as expanded clones shared no CDR3 amino acid sequences across subjects.

The sequencing sample was made of PBMCs. The chain combines TRBV29-1 with TRBJ1-3; a possible D gene is TRBD1 (6 bases). The sequence came from a woman in her thirties or forties in good health. In DNA form, the CDR3 reads TGCAGCGTTCTACCTTCGACAGGTTTAAACACCATATATTTT. This translates into CSVLPSTGLNTIYF.